This section outlines one T cell receptor beta chain sequence together with its context. The data stem from a study of blood T cell repertoires in COVID-19. Clones were sequenced by immunoSEQ multiplex PCR, and TCRdb holds only the in-frame ones, with some missing. Here the sample spans approximately 200,000 clones, approximately 78% being singletons. Germline loops: CDR1 SGHRS, CDR2 YFSETQ. V gave up 0 bases and J gave up 4 bases, with 6 bases separating them. The CDR3 is made up of 13 amino acids. The sequenced sample consisted of peripheral blood. This chain joins TRBV5-1 and TRBJ2-3; D call uncertain. The source is a woman aged 80 or over with COVID-19, enrolled during active disease. In DNA, the CDR3 is TGCGCCAGCAGCTTGGCCGGGTCAGATACGCAGTATTTT. Protein sequence: CASSLAGSDTQYF.